Detailed here is one T cell receptor (beta chain). There are a few counts of this clonotype. The antigen it recognizes is unknown. Nothing much larger sits one base from this clone, and base qualities are not available. These data originate in a study of regulatory T cells in long-lasting Graves disease (dated by TCRdb to the early 2020s). Regarding the complete study: Newly diagnosed Graves' disease patients had taken antithyroid drugs for less than 3 months. Peripheral blood TCR sequencing and RNA sequencing compared persistent Graves' disease patients with newly diagnosed Graves' disease patients. The study was conducted in China and was registered as a clinical trial. A total of roughly 35 samples underwent TCR sequencing: around 13 from persistent and roughly 20 from newly diagnosed Graves' disease patients.

V lost 4 bases and J lost 7 bases; the stretch between them is 8 bases long. The CDR3 spans 11 residues, from the cysteine through the phenylalanine. CDR3 DNA only is kept here, 33 bases in frame from base 1. In the germline V gene, CDR1 corresponds to SGHRS and CDR2 to YFSETQ. What the work shows at the level of the full study, not this receptor alone: Persistent disease showed preferential use of TRBV28, TRBJ1-2 and TRBJ2-5, whereas newly diagnosed disease favored TRBV20-1 and TRBJ2-1. Sequencing and analysis were limited to the TCR beta chain. The authors noted that the small sample size was a limitation that may lower accuracy. Persistent patients shared more public clonotypes among themselves (over 2,500) than newly diagnosed patients did (about 970). The study examined only peripheral blood because the primary lesion, thyroid tissue, could not be accessed. Lower TCR Shannon entropy and fewer highly expanded clones were observed in persistent Graves' disease patients than in newly diagnosed patients, which suggested clonal expansion.

Library construction relied on multiplex PCR. Sequencing instrument: Illumina HiSeq 4000. CDR3 regions were amplified by Arm-PCR with iRepertoire HTBI primers to construct TCR beta libraries. Gel purification was performed on PCR products prior to sequencing. As for the authors' bioinformatics: Gene usage analysis of CDR3 amino acid clonotypes used the 62 TRBV and some 15 TRBJ segments found across samples. Filtered high-quality paired reads were merged into contigs using COPE and FqMerger. Contigs were aligned with BLAST to IMGT TRBV, TRBD and TRBJ reference genes, and CDR3 was defined per IMGT. Any clonotype with a frequency above 0.1% was counted as a highly expanded clone. Shannon entropy was used to measure repertoire diversity, and the Gini coefficient was used to measure V-J evenness. Public clonotypes were defined as clonotypes shared by more than one individual. In-frame beta chains were kept once TCRdb had trimmed the public reads at Q25 with fastp and called clones with MiXCR. One record per CDR3 amino acid sequence lists the most common genes and DNA. The V and J calls here are based on TCRdb, not the publication. The sample table holds under 700,000 distinct CDR3 sequences, of which approximately 16% were seen once. Roughly 25% of the sample is in the top ten clones.

In the paper's terms, the time point label means: newly diagnosed GD, antithyroid drugs for less than 3 months. For both TCR sequencing and RNA sequencing, RNA was extracted from PBMCs in TRIzol. The diagnosis of Graves' disease followed American Thyroid Association guidelines. The patients came from an endocrinology department in Xi'an, China. Each patient gave approximately 9 milliliters of peripheral blood, collected in an EDTA anticoagulant tube. PBMCs were isolated by Ficoll Paque Plus density gradient separation without further T cell sorting. An Agilent 2100 Bioanalyzer and agarose gel were used to check RNA quality, and a NanoDrop 2000 was used to measure RNA concentration. The data also belong to a second study, concerning T cells in Graves' hyperthyroidism and ophthalmopathy. The other study reports the following: Stable Graves' hyperthyroidism was defined as no progression to ophthalmopathy during 18 months of follow-up. Hyperthyroidism patients were aged 18 to 65 years and newly diagnosed, with disease duration of less than 2 months. The study excluded patients with uncontrolled infections, other autoimmune diseases, pregnancy or lactation. Clinical symptoms, serum thyroxine and TRAb, thyroid ultrasound, and orbital computed tomography formed the basis for the diagnoses. The TCR CDR3 was subjected to a first round of RT-PCR using the HTBI primer set and the Qiagen OneStep RT-PCR kit. Most expanded thyroid clonotypes (frequency above 0.001) were also detected in blood, a finding suggesting that blood repertoires may reflect thyroid immune responses. In cross-validation, a model built on a 13 V-J signature told ophthalmopathy apart from stable hyperthyroidism with approximately 90% sensitivity and approximately 84% specificity, and in testing the same model reached 80%/75%. In validation, progression to ophthalmopathy was predicted by the model with approximately 67% sensitivity and about 72% specificity, a median of about 6 months before onset. To identify TCR V-J signatures that set the groups apart, the researchers used a discovery cohort of 90 to 100 patients, made up of 40 to 45 with Graves' ophthalmopathy and about 55 with stable Graves' hyperthyroidism. Prospective prediction of ophthalmopathy was tested in an independent validation cohort of under 20 hyperthyroidism patients and 17 patients who later progressed to ophthalmopathy. For training and testing, the roughly 100 patients in the discovery cohort were randomly divided in a 7:3 ratio. Thyroid tissue and blood T-cell repertoires from about six Graves' hyperthyroidism patients were also compared in the study. After blood sampling, hyperthyroidism patients were treated with methimazole at a starting dose of 30 mg daily, and ophthalmopathy patients were treated with high-dose intravenous methylprednisolone. The libraries were constructed in a second round of multiplex PCR and then size-selected and purified. Libraries were sequenced paired-end with 100 bp reads on an Illumina HiSeq2000. SOAPnuke was used to process the raw data, removing reads that contained adapters or uncalled bases, had a mean Phred below 15, or lacked an exact match to the constant primer or identifier. High-quality paired reads were merged using COPE v1.2.5, and each unique nucleotide sequence was defined as a clonotype. MiTCR v1.1 was used to align the clonotypes against IMGT TRBV, TRBD and TRBJ reference segments. The analysis included only V-J combinations with a frequency above 0.0001, which together covered approximately 99% of the repertoires. The TCS score was defined as the ratio of F50 (clonal expansion) to E x V (chaos), calculated using BLOSUM62-based TCRdist between CDR3 peptides within each V-J. Welch's t-statistics and random forest reduced roughly 540 V-J features to 10 to 15, which were used in a naive Bayes classifier (R e1071). Sample size was not statistically predetermined, and blinding of investigators to group allocation was not performed. According to the paper, TCR Vbeta CDR3 sequencing was carried out on 135 peripheral blood samples, which came from under 50 ophthalmopathy, around 74 hyperthyroidism and roughly 17 progressor patients.

The sample here was peripheral blood mononuclear cells (PBMCs), taken at new diagnosis, from a patient treated with antithyroid drugs. Recombination joined TRBV5-1 with TRBJ1-1; 6 matching bases give a weak D call of TRBD1. This clonotype was obtained from a woman aged 35 to 59 with Graves disease. Donor details come from another sample of the same person, matched by shared clones. The base sequence is TGCGCCAGCAGCGTGGACAGTGAAGCTTTCTTT. Translated, it gives CASSVDSEAFF.